This TCR beta chain was retrieved from a study of CD8+CD57+ T cells in acquired aplastic anemia. As for the study in general: Across the sorted CD4+ and CD8+ cells, DNA amounts averaged about 3.1 ug. Study-wide results and limits: Patients and controls turned out to have twenty-nine CD8+ CDR3 sequences in common.

TCR beta VDJ and CDR3 were profiled, and genomic DNA was the template. MiXCR, run by TCRdb on the reads, gives a single entry per CDR3 protein. The table records about 210,000 distinct CDR3 sequences, roughly 35% of them present only once. The junction had 8 bases not matched to a gene; V was cut back by 5 bases and J by 8 bases. Per germline, CDR1 SGHAT and CDR2 FQNNGV. CDR3 length equals 14 residues. On this clonotype itself: Its matching antigen is unknown.

The chain recombines TRBV11-2 with TRBJ2-1; 8 nucleotides line up with TRBD2. Sequencing used sorted CD4+, CD8+, or CD8+CD57+ T cells (not recorded which) from PBMCs. The clonotype originates from a human donor in good health, serving as a control. DNA for the CDR3: TGTGCCAGCAGCCACTGGACTAGCTCGGATGAGCAGTTCTTC. Its protein product is CASSHWTSSDEQFF. Full variable domain (rest looked up from reference TRBV11-2 and TRBJ2-1): EAGVAQSPRYKIIEKRQSVAFWCNPISGHATLYWYQQILGQGPKLLIQFQNNGVVDDSQLPKDRFSAERLKGVDSTLKIQPAKLEDSAVYLCASSHWTSSDEQFFGPGTRLTVL.